These 19 T cell receptor beta chains originate from one sample sequenced in a study of T cells after yellow fever vaccination. TCRdb re-called the 5' RACE reads with MiXCR, one entry per CDR3 protein. The sample lists 350,000 to 450,000 distinct CDR3 sequences; roughly a sixth were seen once. Source: PBMCs, taken before the yellow fever booster vaccination. These receptors were obtained from a man aged 18-30 years who received the YFV17D yellow fever vaccine.

This clonotype showed up just a few times. V and J are TRBV4-1 and TRBJ1-2; no firm D call. CDR1 MGHRA and CDR2 YSYEKL come from the germline V gene. Trimming removed 1 base at V and 4 bases at J, with 22 bases between. CDR3 size: 18 residues. This CDR3 is CASSQAPAEEQPIYGYTF. The CDR3 DNA sequence: TGCGCCAGCAGCCAAGCTCCAGCCGAGGAACAGCCGATCTATGGCTACACCTTC.

This clonotype was detected a few times. The chain is built from TRBV29-1 and TRBJ2-1; possibly TRBD1 or TRBD2 for D (5 bases each). The CDR3 is 15 amino acids. Germline V gene lookup returns CDR1 SQVTM and CDR2 ANQGSEA. Trimming removed 3 bases at V and 4 bases at J, with 16 bases between. CDR3 sequence (DNA): TGCAGCGTTGACGGGGCAGCTGGGCGTTACAATGAGCAGTTCTTC. This translates into CSVDGAAGRYNEQFF.

The chain couples TRBV6-2 or TRBV6-3 to TRBJ2-7; possibly TRBD2 for D (6 bases). This CDR3 region has 16 residues. Trimming left V 0 bases short and J 6 bases short, with 18 bases between. Germline V CDR1 and CDR2: MNHEY, SVGEGT. The CDR3 coding sequence is TGTGCCAGCAGTTACTCTTTTCCGGGGGAGGCATCCGAGCAGTACTTC. Protein sequence: CASSYSFPGEASEQYF.

This chain joins TRBV20-1 and TRBJ1-2; D unresolved. V was clipped by 3 bases and J by 8 bases, with 7 bases between them. The CDR3 sequence is 10 residues long. Germline CDR1 and CDR2: DFQATT and SNEGSKA (reference sequence). CDR3 in amino acids: CSARPGGYTF. The CDR3 nucleotides read TGCAGTGCTAGGCCGGGGGGCTACACCTTC.

V usage is TRBV21-1 and J usage is TRBJ1-5; the D call of TRBD1 is as the table states it, not checked on the DNA. TRBV21-1 is a recognized pseudogene. There are 16 residues in the CDR3. In DNA, the CDR3 is TGTGCCAGCAGCAAAGTAGGGCGGTATAGCAATCAGCCCCAGCATTTT. It codes for CASSKVGRYSNQPQHF.

This clonotype was recorded at least ten times. Here the CDR3 reads CASMDRGAEDKNIQYF. CDR3 nucleotides: TGTGCCAGCATGGATCGGGGGGCAGAGGACAAAAACATTCAGTACTTC. The rearrangement joins TRBV6-2 or TRBV6-3 to TRBJ2-4, with D maybe TRBD2 (7 bases). CDR1 MNHEY and CDR2 SVGEGT come from the germline V gene. The length of the CDR3 is 16 residues. V was trimmed by 7 bases and J by 3 bases, leaving 19 bases between them.

V usage is TRBV18 and J usage is TRBJ2-7; a possible D gene is TRBD2 (6 bases). V gave up 3 bases and J gave up 7 bases, with 13 bases separating them. Germline V gives CDR1 KGHSH, CDR2 LQKENI. The length of the CDR3 is 13 residues. CDR3 sequence reads: CASSPGGGREQYV. The CDR3 bases are TGTGCCAGCTCACCGGGGGGTGGCAGGGAGCAGTACGTC.

This clonotype was picked up a small number of times. The chain employs TRBV6-1 and TRBJ1-5, with D possibly matching TRBD1 (6 bases). The CDR3 covers 13 residues. V was cut by 6 bases and J by 6 bases, with 12 bases left in between. Germline-derived CDR1 and CDR2 are MNHNS and SASEGT. CDR3 in DNA: TGTGCCAGCAGCACTCCAGGGGTTCAGCCCCAGCATTTT. Its translation is CASSTPGVQPQHF.

The genes are TRBV6-5 and TRBJ2-3; D remains unclear. The CDR3 length is 12 residues. Trimming stripped 2 bases from V and 8 bases from J, with 8 bases between. Germline V lookup: CDR1 MNHEY, CDR2 SVGAGI. DNA for the CDR3: TGTGCCAGCAGTTACACGGGTGGTACGCAGTATTTT. Translation: CASSYTGGTQYF.

V usage is TRBV19 and J usage is TRBJ1-4; TRBD1 is a possible D gene (5 bases). The CDR3 runs to 15 residues. V shed 5 bases and J shed 1 base, with 11 bases lying between them. The germline V gene encodes CDR1 LNHDA and CDR2 SQIVND (reference sequence). The CDR3 sequence is CASSHRTLTNEKLFF. The CDR3 DNA reads as TGTGCCAGTAGTCACAGGACCCTAACTAATGAAAAACTGTTTTTT.

This chain joins TRBV7-2 and TRBJ2-1; TRBD2 is a possible D gene (6 bases). Germline V gene data show CDR1 as SGHTA and CDR2 as FQGNSA. Trimming took off 5 bases at V and 5 bases at J, with 19 bases between the two ends. CDR3 size: 16 residues. This CDR3 is CASSQAGRLLDNEQFF. The CDR3 DNA is TGTGCCAGCAGCCAAGCGGGCCGGCTACTTGACAATGAGCAGTTCTTC.

This clonotype has more than one count but fewer than ten. The CDR3 here is CASSLLLDSEAFF. The CDR3 nucleotides read TGTGCCAGCAGCCTTCTATTAGACAGTGAAGCTTTCTTT. The chain has TRBV7-9 and TRBJ1-1, with D tentatively TRBD1 (5 bases). The germline V gene has CDR1 SEHNR and CDR2 FQNEAQ (reference sequence). CDR3 length: 13 amino acids. Trimming took 5 bases from V and 7 from J, leaving 14 bases between them.

This clonotype came up a few times. The chain has TRBV5-1 and TRBJ1-2; D unresolved. V was shortened by 0 bases and J by 3 bases, with 9 bases between the two germline ends. The length of the CDR3 is 14 residues. Germline lookup yields CDR1 SGHRS and CDR2 YFSETQ. The CDR3 loop is CASSLGSVDYGYTF. The CDR3 DNA sequence: TGCGCCAGCAGCTTGGGTTCAGTCGACTATGGCTACACCTTC.

This clonotype was found a few times. V gene TRBV5-1 combines with J gene TRBJ1-1; D gene uncertain. Germline V gives CDR1 SGHRS, CDR2 YFSETQ. The V end lost 4 bases, the J end lost 2 bases, and 15 bases lay between the germline ends. The CDR3 totals 15 residues. The CDR3 loop is CASSPRTIANTEAFF. CDR3 sequence (DNA): TGCGCCAGCAGCCCACGGACCATCGCAAACACTGAAGCTTTCTTT. The whole variable domain, remainder taken from reference TRBV5-1 and TRBJ1-1, is KAGVTQTPRYLIKTRGQQVTLSCSPISGHRSVSWYQQTPGQGLQFLFEYFSETQRNKGNFPGRFSGRQFSNSRSEMNVSTLELGDSALYLCASSPRTIANTEAFFGQGTRLTVV.

This chain links TRBV7-2 with TRBJ1-2; the D gene is possibly TRBD1 (5 bases). Germline V gene lookup returns CDR1 SGHTA and CDR2 FQGNSA. There are 17 residues in the CDR3. Trimming cost V 1 base and J 1 base, with 16 bases left between them. The DNA of the CDR3 is TGTGCCAGCAGCTTAGTAGGGGCAGGGATTGGTAACTATGGCTACACCTTC. As protein: CASSLVGAGIGNYGYTF.

CDR3 sequence: CASSPRNGLGTQYF. Written as DNA, the CDR3 is TGTGCCAGCAGCCCTCGTAACGGATTGGGGACCCAGTACTTC. The V and J genes are TRBV7-9 and TRBJ2-5; no firm D call. The V end lost 5 bases, the J end lost 7 bases, and 17 bases lay between the germline ends. Germline V gives CDR1 SEHNR, CDR2 FQNEAQ (reference sequence). The CDR3 spans 14 residues.

This clonotype was observed a few times. The V and J genes are TRBV20-1 and TRBJ2-1; D is possibly TRBD1 (6 bases). V lost 4 bases and J 3 bases, leaving 10 bases between the germline ends. There are 13 residues in the CDR3. Germline V lookup: CDR1 DFQATT, CDR2 SNEGSKA (reference sequence). As DNA, the CDR3 is TGCAGTGCTACCCGGACAGACTACAATGAGCAGTTCTTC. Translated: CSATRTDYNEQFF.

This clonotype has more than one count but fewer than ten. The chain has TRBV12-5 and TRBJ2-7; D is possibly TRBD2 (5 bases). Trimming removed 7 bases at V and 3 bases at J, with 16 bases between. This CDR3 spans 14 amino acids. Germline V gene lookup returns CDR1 LGHNT and CDR2 FRNRAP. CDR3 protein: CASAGDLGVYEQYV. In DNA form, the CDR3 reads TGTGCTAGTGCCGGGGATCTTGGGGTCTACGAGCAGTACGTC.

This clonotype was seen only a few times. The chain links TRBV5-1 to TRBJ1-2, with TRBD1 matching over 8 bases. Germline CDR1 is SGHRS and CDR2 is YFSETQ. J was trimmed by 4 bases and V by 7 bases; bases with no gene match: 18. This CDR3 contains 17 residues. CDR3 in amino acids: CASRVEVTGAFLYGYTF. The CDR3 region has the DNA TGCGCCAGCCGAGTAGAGGTGACAGGGGCTTTCCTCTATGGCTACACCTTC.